A single T cell receptor beta chain is shown here with its context. This sample is drawn from a study of cytomegalovirus exposure and HLA in healthy donors. V was cut by 6 bases and J by 0 bases, with 17 bases left in between. This CDR3 region has 16 residues. Germline V gene lookup returns CDR1 KGHSH and CDR2 LQKENI. Each donor was healthy, and each was a bone marrow donor. Primers for the PCR totalled 60 Vbeta and 13 Jbeta. Sequencing used immunoSEQ multiplex PCR; TCRdb keeps in-frame clones, though not all of them. The sample comprises some 150,000 clones, roughly 79% of which are singletons, and 1.3% to 1.5% rests with the top ten.

Sequenced: PBMCs. This chain connects TRBV18 to TRBJ1-2, with a weak D call TRBD1 (6 bases). The source of this sequence is a middle-aged woman in good health and CMV-seronegative. Here the CDR3 reads CASSPVRTETNYGYTF. The CDR3 DNA reads TGTGCCAGCTCCCCTGTCCGGACAGAGACTAACTATGGCTACACCTTC.